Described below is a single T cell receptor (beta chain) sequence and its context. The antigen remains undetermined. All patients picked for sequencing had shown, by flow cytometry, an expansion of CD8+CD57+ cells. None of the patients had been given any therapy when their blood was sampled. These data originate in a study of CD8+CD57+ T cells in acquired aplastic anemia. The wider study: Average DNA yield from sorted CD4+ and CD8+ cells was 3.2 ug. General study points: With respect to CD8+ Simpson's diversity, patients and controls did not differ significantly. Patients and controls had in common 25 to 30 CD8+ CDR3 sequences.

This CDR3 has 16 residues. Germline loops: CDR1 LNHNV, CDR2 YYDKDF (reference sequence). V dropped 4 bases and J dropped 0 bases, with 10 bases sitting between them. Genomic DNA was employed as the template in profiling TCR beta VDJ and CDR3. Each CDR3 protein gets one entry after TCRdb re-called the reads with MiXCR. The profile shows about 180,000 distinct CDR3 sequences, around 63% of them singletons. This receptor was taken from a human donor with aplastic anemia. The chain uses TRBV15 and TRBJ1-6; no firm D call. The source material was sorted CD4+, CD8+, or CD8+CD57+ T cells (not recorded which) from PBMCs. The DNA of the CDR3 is TGTGCCACCAGCATGAGCTGGAGCTCCTATAATTCACCCCTCCACTTT. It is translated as CATSMSWSSYNSPLHF.